Each of the 9 T cell receptor beta chains below was sequenced from the same sample in a study of CD8+ T cells in alopecia areata. Extraction of RNA preceded its reverse transcription into cDNA, which served as the sequencing template. Profiled with immunoSEQ multiplex PCR; TCRdb holds only in-frame clones, not every one. This sample has about 140,000 clones, with roughly 46% found just once. The specimen comprised CD4+ T cells sorted from blood, sampled at week 0. These TCRs come from a human donor with alopecia areata.

The chain joins TRBV4-2 to TRBJ2-1, with D possibly matching TRBD2 (5 bases). CDR1 LGHNA and CDR2 YNFKEQ come from the germline V gene. The CDR3 spans 13 residues. The germline V and J ends were trimmed by 3 bases and 9 bases, with 12 bases remaining between them. CDR3 amino acids: CASSQEDGIEQFF. The CDR3 DNA reads TGTGCCAGCAGCCAGGAGGATGGGATTGAGCAGTTCTTC.

This clone came up once. The chain couples TRBV5-1 to TRBJ2-1, with a possible D match to TRBD1 (5 bases). This CDR3 spans 15 amino acids. V lost 1 base to trimming and J lost 1 base, with 9 bases between them. From germline, CDR1 is SGHRS and CDR2 YFSETQ. The CDR3 protein is CASSLSTESYNEQFF. The DNA of the CDR3 is TGCGCCAGCAGCTTGTCGACAGAGTCCTACAATGAGCAGTTCTTC.

The V gene is TRBV4-1, the J gene TRBJ2-1; D might be TRBD2 (6 bases). The CDR3 loop spans 15 amino acids. V was trimmed by 2 bases and J by 4 bases, leaving 12 bases between them. Germline V gives CDR1 MGHRA, CDR2 YSYEKL. The CDR3 bases are TGCGCCAGCAGCCAAAATGTCGGGGGATACAATGAGCAGTTCTTC. Its protein product is CASSQNVGGYNEQFF.

J is TRBJ2-6 and V is TRBV7-8, with no clear D. CDR3 length: 17 amino acids. In germline, CDR1 is SGHVS, CDR2 FQNEAQ. Trimming left V 5 bases short and J 0 bases short, with 14 bases between. The CDR3 DNA sequence: TGTGCCAGCAGCCCTGTCCCAATTCTCTCTGGGGCCAACGTCCTGACTTTC. It yields the protein CASSPVPILSGANVLTF.

This clone came up once. V gene TRBV5-1 combines with J gene TRBJ2-1, with 11 bases lining up with TRBD2. Germline CDR1 SGHRS, CDR2 YFSETQ. The CDR3 contains 17 residues. V shed 5 bases, J shed 9 bases, and the junction held 16 bases outside the gene matches. CDR3 residues: CASSRFTGLADQGEQFF. CDR3 DNA: TGCGCCAGCAGTAGGTTTACGGGACTAGCGGATCAGGGTGAGCAGTTCTTC.

CDR3 amino acids: CASSQGLTAEKQETQYF. In DNA form, the CDR3 reads TGTGCCAGCAGCCAAGGGTTGACAGCCGAAAAACAAGAGACCCAGTACTTC. The chain employs TRBV4-2 and TRBJ2-5; D possibly corresponds to TRBD1 (5 bases). CDR3 length equals 17 residues. Per germline, CDR1 LGHNA and CDR2 YNFKEQ. Trimming stripped 1 base from V and 2 bases from J, with 17 bases between.

A few counts support this clone. The CDR3 DNA sequence: TGTGCCACCAGCAGAGACCCTGTCGGGAGCCAAGAGCAGTACTTC. It yields the protein CATSRDPVGSQEQYF. J is TRBJ2-7 and V is TRBV15; possible D gene TRBD2, 6 bases. The germline V gene has CDR1 LNHNV and CDR2 YYDKDF (reference sequence). This CDR3 contains 15 residues. Trimming took off 0 bases at V and 7 bases at J, with 16 bases between the two ends.

Only a few counts were recorded for this clone. The chain carries TRBV29-1 and TRBJ2-1; D is ambiguous. V dropped 4 bases and J dropped 9 bases, with 10 bases sitting between them. The germline V gene has CDR1 SQVTM and CDR2 ANQGSEA. The CDR3 has 11 amino acids. In DNA, the CDR3 is TGCAGCGTTGTACCCAGTAGTGAGCAGTTCTTC. It encodes CSVVPSSEQFF.

This clone was picked up a small number of times. The chain combines TRBV7-9 with TRBJ2-2; the match to TRBD1 covers 7 bases. Germline CDR1 reads SEHNR; CDR2 reads FQNEAQ (reference sequence). The CDR3 covers 16 residues. Trimming took 4 bases from V and 4 from J; bases not matched to a gene: 9. Here the CDR3 reads CASSSRQGLGTGELFF. The CDR3 DNA is TGTGCCAGCAGCTCTCGACAGGGATTGGGCACCGGGGAGCTGTTTTTT.